This T cell receptor beta chain was recovered during a study of cytomegalovirus exposure and HLA in healthy donors. Whole-study findings and limits: Reports showed the classifier diagnosing cytomegalovirus status with high specificity and sensitivity. CMV serostatus was the sole immune exposure information available. Accurate prediction of HLA-A and HLA-B alleles (for most subjects) was reportedly achieved from TCR beta sequences. TCR beta chains numbering more than 150 were designated cytomegalovirus-associated.

About this clone: The antigen remains undetermined. This sequence may be a read error, since a much larger clone differs from it by one base.

The CDR3 has 15 amino acids. With V trimmed by 3 bases and J by 4 bases, 1 base remained unmatched. Per the germline V gene, CDR1 is MRHNA and CDR2 is SNTAGT. The PCR contained 60 Vbeta and 13 Jbeta primers. The method was immunoSEQ multiplex PCR; TCRdb's version includes in-frame clones alone and lacks a portion of them. The table shows approximately 90,000 clones, with roughly 80% occurring only once. This receptor was identified in a man in his forties in good health and CMV-seronegative. The chain recombines TRBV6-4 with TRBJ2-3, with TRBD2 identical over 13 bases. Sequences were obtained from PBMCs. CDR3 coding DNA: TGTGCCAGCAGTGAACTAGCGGGGGGGCCAGATACGCAGTATTTT. It translates to CASSELAGGPDTQYF.